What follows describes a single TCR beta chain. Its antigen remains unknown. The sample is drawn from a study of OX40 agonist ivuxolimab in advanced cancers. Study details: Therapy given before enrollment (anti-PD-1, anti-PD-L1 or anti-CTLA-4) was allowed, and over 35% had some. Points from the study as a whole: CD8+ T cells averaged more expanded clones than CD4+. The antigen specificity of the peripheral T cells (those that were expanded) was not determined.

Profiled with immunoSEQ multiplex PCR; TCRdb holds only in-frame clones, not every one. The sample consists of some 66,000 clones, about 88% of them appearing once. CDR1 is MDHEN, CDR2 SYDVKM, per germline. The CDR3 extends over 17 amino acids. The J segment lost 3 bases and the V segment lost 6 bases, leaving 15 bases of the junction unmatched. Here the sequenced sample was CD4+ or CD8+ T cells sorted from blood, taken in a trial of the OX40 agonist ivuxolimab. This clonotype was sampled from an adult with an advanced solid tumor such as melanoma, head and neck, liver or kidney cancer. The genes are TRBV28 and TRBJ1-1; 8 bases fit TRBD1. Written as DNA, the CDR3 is TGTGCCAGCAGGCCATCGCCAGGGGGCGGACGGGACACTGAAGCTTTCTTT. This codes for CASRPSPGGGRDTEAFF.